These T cell receptor beta chains were read from a single sample in a study of cytomegalovirus exposure and HLA in healthy donors. Measured with immunoSEQ multiplex PCR; TCRdb has only the in-frame clones, and not every one. The table lists fewer than 300,000 clones, roughly 90% of them singletons. Sequenced input: PBMCs. The origin of the receptors is a man in his forties in good health and CMV-seropositive. CDR3s include the opening cysteine and the closing phenylalanine or tryptophan. Size values are once, few and many counts, or a class for expanded clones, and some rows have none.

CASSFGQNTGELFF	TRBV5-6	-
CASSQRGGEESPLHF	TRBV4-1	-
CASSSTLQGPTEAFF	TRBV4-1	-
CASSLGSSTDTQYF	TRBV5-6	-
CASSLDGDNEQFF	TRBV5-1	-
CASSSGLSSYEQYF	TRBV27	-
CAWSGRDTQYF	TRBV30	once
CASSLYVIAGTSFGEQFF	TRBV19	-
CASRDLAGGAIPYEQYF	TRBV2	-
CASSAGLDPYNEQFF	TRBV9	-
CASTGHHSGANVLTF	TRBV28	-
CASSPTEPNRGEKLFF	TRBV14	-
CASSLIQGSAEAFF	TRBV7-9	-
CASSKAPREGNNQPQHF	TRBV21-1	once
CASSTRRREQYF	TRBV21-1	-
CASSPTVSGNTIYF	TRBV4-1	-